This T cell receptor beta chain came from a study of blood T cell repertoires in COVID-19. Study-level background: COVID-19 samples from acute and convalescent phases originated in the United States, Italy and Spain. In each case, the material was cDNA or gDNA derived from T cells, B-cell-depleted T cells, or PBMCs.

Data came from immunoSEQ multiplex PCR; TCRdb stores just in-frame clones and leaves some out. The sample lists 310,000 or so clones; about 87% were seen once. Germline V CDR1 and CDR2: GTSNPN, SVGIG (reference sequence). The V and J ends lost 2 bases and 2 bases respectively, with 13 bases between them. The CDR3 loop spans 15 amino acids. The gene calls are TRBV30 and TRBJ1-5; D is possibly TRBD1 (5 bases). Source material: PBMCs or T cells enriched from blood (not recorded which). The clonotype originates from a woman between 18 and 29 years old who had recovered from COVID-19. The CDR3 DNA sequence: TGTGCCTGGAGTAGGGGCGTTGGGGGCAATCAGCCCCAGCATTTT. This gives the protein CAWSRGVGGNQPQHF.